What follows are 25 T cell receptor beta chains derived from one specimen sequenced in a study of spatial heterogeneity in lung cancer. The time point denotes: sample taken at primary tumor resection. Whole RNA, which was extracted from tumor, nontumor lung tissue or frozen PBMC, was sequenced without any cell sorting. MiXCR, applied by TCRdb to the 5' RACE reads, yields one record per CDR3 protein. The table shows some 87,000 distinct CDR3 sequences, with about 9.4% occurring only once. The specimen comprised PBMCs, sampled at surgery. All receptors derive from a male donor with early-stage non-small cell lung cancer.

The table lists this clonotype with many counts. The V call is TRBV7-6, the J call TRBJ1-1, with D possibly matching TRBD1 (6 bases). Germline V gives CDR1 SGHVS, CDR2 FNYEAQ. The length of the CDR3 is 17 residues. The V end was cut by 0 bases, the J end by 3 bases, with 17 bases between. The CDR3 is CASSLALAGEGDTEAFF. The CDR3 DNA reads TGTGCCAGCAGCTTAGCGCTTGCAGGGGAAGGGGACACTGAAGCTTTCTTT.

This clonotype was seen many times. The J gene is TRBJ2-1, the V gene TRBV3-1; D perhaps matches TRBD2 (6 bases). The CDR3 is made up of 13 amino acids. Germline loops: CDR1 LGHDT, CDR2 YNNKEL (reference sequence). V lost 3 bases, J lost 4 bases, and 7 bases lay in between. CDR3 DNA: TGTGCCAGCAGCCAGGGACTTTACAATGAGCAGTTCTTC. This sequence encodes CASSQGLYNEQFF.

The DNA for the CDR3 is TGTGCCAGCAGTGAAAGAGGGGAGCAGTACTTC. This codes for CASSERGEQYF. This chain connects TRBV2 to TRBJ2-7; a weak D match, TRBD2 (5 bases). The germline gives CDR1 SNHLY, CDR2 FYNNEI. The ends were cut back, 2 bases at V and 7 bases at J, with 6 bases in the middle. The CDR3 contains 11 residues.

At least ten counts were recorded for this clonotype. The J gene is TRBJ2-7, the V gene TRBV20-1; 8 bases fit TRBD1. This CDR3 is 13 amino acids long. Germline V gene data show CDR1 as DFQATT and CDR2 as SNEGSKA (reference sequence). V lost 5 bases to trimming and J lost 2 bases; unmatched junction nucleotides: 5. CDR3 nucleotide sequence: TGCAGTGCTTTCGGACAGGGCCCCTACGAGCAGTACTTC. It translates to CSAFGQGPYEQYF.

This clonotype appeared many times. The chain carries TRBV6-1 and TRBJ2-2; 13 nucleotides agree with TRBD2. This CDR3 is built from 15 residues. Germline CDR1 MNHNS, CDR2 SASEGT. With V trimmed by 8 bases and J by 7 bases, 7 bases remained unmatched. CDR3 DNA: TGTGCCAGCTCTGGACTAGCGGGAGATTTCGGGGAGCTGTTTTTT. It translates to CASSGLAGDFGELFF.

The chain combines TRBV6-5 with TRBJ2-7; tentative D call: TRBD2 (5 bases). V was trimmed by 8 bases and J by 2 bases, leaving 16 bases between them. The CDR3 consists of 14 residues. CDR1 and CDR2 from the germline V gene are MNHEY and SVGAGI. The DNA of the CDR3 is TGTGCCAGCGCCGTCGGGGTGGCCCCCTACGAGCAGTACTTC. As protein: CASAVGVAPYEQYF.

V is TRBV7-3 and J is TRBJ1-1, with TRBD1 matching 7 bases. Germline CDR1 reads SGHTA; CDR2 reads FQGTGA. The CDR3 loop spans 17 amino acids. Trimming cost V 4 bases and J 1 base; bases outside gene matches: 12. In nucleotides, the CDR3 is TGTGCCAGCAGCTCACTCGCCGGGACAGACCAGAACACTGAAGCTTTCTTT. Translating gives CASSSLAGTDQNTEAFF.

This clonotype was seen repeatedly, ten times or more. The chain is built from TRBV4-1 and TRBJ2-7; 8 nucleotides match TRBD2. Trimming at V came to 0 bases and at J to 5 bases, leaving 12 bases not matched to a gene. Germline assignment: CDR1 MGHRA and CDR2 YSYEKL. This CDR3 has 17 residues. Here the CDR3 reads CASSQDRASGRANEQYF. The CDR3 DNA sequence: TGCGCCAGCAGCCAAGATCGCGCCAGCGGGAGAGCAAACGAGCAGTACTTC.

The gene calls are TRBV7-2 and TRBJ2-2; D is possibly TRBD2 (6 bases). CDR3 length: 15 amino acids. V was pared by 3 bases and J by 4 bases, with 12 bases between. Per the germline V gene, CDR1 is SGHTA and CDR2 is FQGNSA. The CDR3, as DNA: TGTGCCAGCAGCTTTGCGACTAGTGTCACCGGGGAGCTGTTTTTT. Its protein is CASSFATSVTGELFF.

This clonotype was observed a handful of times. The CDR3 is CASSGTPYQETQYF. The CDR3 DNA reads TGCGCCAGCAGCGGGACTCCGTACCAAGAGACCCAGTACTTC. The chain links TRBV5-1 to TRBJ2-5, with D possibly matching TRBD2 (6 bases). Germline loops: CDR1 SGHRS, CDR2 YFSETQ. The CDR3 runs to 14 residues. The ends were cut back, 4 bases at V and 0 bases at J, with 10 bases in the middle.

This clonotype was observed a handful of times. V gene TRBV20-1 combines with J gene TRBJ2-7; no clear D. Per the germline V gene, CDR1 is DFQATT and CDR2 is SNEGSKA (reference sequence). Trimming took 5 bases from V and 0 from J, leaving 14 bases between them. CDR3 length: 14 amino acids. Written as DNA, the CDR3 is TGCAGTGCTGTTCAGGCCGCAGACTCCTACGAGCAGTACTTC. Translation: CSAVQAADSYEQYF.

Ten or more counts support this clonotype. The rearrangement joins TRBV7-2 to TRBJ1-5; tentative D call: TRBD1 (6 bases). The germline gives CDR1 SGHTA, CDR2 FQGNSA. The V and J ends lost 0 bases and 6 bases respectively, with 12 bases between them. The CDR3 runs to 15 residues. This CDR3 is CASSLAGRGGQPQHF. CDR3 nucleotides: TGTGCCAGCAGCTTAGCGGGCAGGGGCGGTCAGCCCCAGCATTTT.

This clonotype was counted a few times. The V call is TRBV15, the J call TRBJ2-6; the match to TRBD1 covers 10 bases. V lost 1 base, J lost 3 bases, and 9 bases stayed unmatched. Germline V CDR1 and CDR2: LNHNV, YYDKDF (reference sequence). This CDR3 contains 19 residues. In DNA form, the CDR3 reads TGTGCCACCAGCAGAGGGGACAGGGGCCCTCTAGGTGGGGCCAACGTCCTGACTTTC. It yields the protein CATSRGDRGPLGGANVLTF.

The J gene is TRBJ2-7, the V gene TRBV10-3; possibly TRBD1 for D (6 bases). The germline V and J ends were trimmed by 4 bases and 7 bases, with 11 bases remaining between them. Germline V gene lookup returns CDR1 ENHRY and CDR2 SYGVKD. This CDR3 spans 12 amino acids. The CDR3 DNA is TGTGCCATCAGTGTTGAGGGGGAAGAGCAGTACTTC. It translates to CAISVEGEEQYF.

The table lists this clonotype with many counts. V gene TRBV29-1 combines with J gene TRBJ2-7, with D possibly TRBD1 on 5 matching bases. Trimming cost V 5 bases and J 5 bases, with 10 bases left between them. This CDR3 has 11 residues. Germline-derived CDR1 and CDR2 are SQVTM and ANQGSEA. This CDR3 is CSVQGPHEQYF. The CDR3 DNA is TGCAGCGTTCAGGGCCCCCACGAGCAGTACTTC.

The chain is built from TRBV24-1 and TRBJ2-5; D might be TRBD2 (6 bases). V was clipped by 4 bases and J by 4 bases, with 9 bases between them. Germline V gene lookup returns CDR1 KGHDR and CDR2 SFDVKD. This CDR3 is built from 13 residues. DNA for the CDR3: TGTGCCACCAGTGAGGCGGGGCTAGAGACCCAGTACTTC. Its protein is CATSEAGLETQYF.

This clonotype was observed many times. This sequence joins TRBV10-3 and TRBJ2-7; D ambiguous. The CDR3 covers 15 residues. V lost 3 bases and J 0 bases, leaving 12 bases between the germline ends. CDR1 and CDR2 from the germline V gene are ENHRY and SYGVKD. The CDR3 DNA reads as TGTGCCATCAGTGAATCCATGACGGGCTCCTACGAGCAGTACTTC. Its protein is CAISESMTGSYEQYF.

This clonotype occurred a few times. The chain carries TRBV2 and TRBJ2-1; 14 bases match TRBD2. Germline assignment: CDR1 SNHLY and CDR2 FYNNEI. CDR3 size: 15 residues. The V and J ends lost 7 bases and 9 bases, in that order; junction bases with no gene match: 8. CDR3 residues: CASNPGLAGVREQFF. Written as DNA, the CDR3 is TGTGCCAGCAATCCGGGACTAGCGGGGGTACGTGAGCAGTTCTTC. Filled out from reference TRBV2 and TRBJ2-1, the complete variable domain reads EPEVTQTPSHQVTQMGQEVILRCVPISNHLYFYWYRQILGQKVEFLVSFYNNEISEKSEIFDDQFSVERPDGSNFTLKIRSTKLEDSAMYFCASNPGLAGVREQFFGPGTRLTVL.

The chain employs TRBV9 and TRBJ2-1, with D hard to call. Germline CDR1 SGDLS, CDR2 YYNGEE. Trimming pared 0 bases from V and 6 bases from J, leaving 13 bases between. The CDR3 consists of 15 residues. The CDR3 DNA is TGTGCCAGCAGCGTAGATGGGTTAAAGGGCAATGAGCAGTTCTTC. Protein sequence: CASSVDGLKGNEQFF.

CDR3 bases: TGTGCCAGCAATTTTAGCGGGAGCTCCTACAATGAGCAGTTCTTC. Encoded protein: CASNFSGSSYNEQFF. The V call is TRBV7-2, the J call TRBJ2-1; 9 bases are shared with TRBD2. The CDR3 covers 15 residues. The germline gives CDR1 SGHTA, CDR2 FQGNSA. J was trimmed by 0 bases and V by 7 bases; bases with no gene match: 4.

The V gene is TRBV7-2, the J gene TRBJ2-3; 11 bases match TRBD2. The trim removed 7 bases at V and 2 bases at J, leaving 5 bases unmatched. CDR1 is SGHTA and CDR2 is FQGNSA in the germline V gene. The CDR3 length is 15 residues. The CDR3, as DNA: TGTGCCAGCACCCTACTAGCGGGGGACACAGATACGCAGTATTTT. Its translation: CASTLLAGDTDTQYF.

The rearrangement links TRBV2 to TRBJ1-6, with D maybe TRBD1 (5 bases). There are 16 residues in the CDR3. V lost 7 bases and J lost 10, with 23 bases in between. The V gene's germline CDR1 is SNHLY and CDR2 FYNNEI. Here the CDR3 DNA reads TGTGCCAGCAAAGGGGTAGGAGTCTCCGGACTCTCACCCCTCCACTTT. Translated: CASKGVGVSGLSPLHF.

This clonotype was observed at least ten times. The chain combines TRBV6-1 with TRBJ2-7; D possibly corresponds to TRBD1 (5 bases). The germline V and J ends were trimmed by 7 bases and 4 bases, with 17 bases remaining between them. From germline, CDR1 is MNHNS and CDR2 SASEGT. There are 14 residues in the CDR3. CDR3 sequence reads: CASKDKSLAYEQYF. The CDR3, as DNA: TGTGCCAGCAAGGACAAATCCCTTGCGTACGAGCAGTACTTC.

V usage is TRBV6-5 and J usage is TRBJ2-2, with TRBD2 identical over 7 bases. Germline CDR1 reads MNHEY; CDR2 reads SVGAGI. The CDR3 covers 17 residues. After removal of 5 bases from V and 4 bases from J, the junction contained 13 bases not matched to a gene. CDR3 region: CASSKAGTTLSTGELFF. The CDR3 nucleotides read TGTGCCAGCAGTAAGGCCGGGACTACACTTTCCACCGGGGAGCTGTTTTTT.

V is TRBV2 and J is TRBJ2-5; 8 positions match TRBD2. The V gene's germline CDR1 is SNHLY and CDR2 FYNNEI. The CDR3 runs to 16 residues. The J segment lost 5 bases and the V segment lost 0 bases, leaving 8 bases of the junction unmatched. The CDR3 is CASSEAPGGFTETQYF. The CDR3 DNA follows: TGTGCCAGCAGTGAAGCACCGGGAGGGTTCACGGAGACCCAGTACTTC.